This T cell receptor (beta chain) was retrieved from a study of Ad26.COV2.S vaccination and SARS-CoV-2 variants. The treatment here: over 15 received Ad26.COV2.S at low or high dose, single or two shots; 5 received placebo; per-sample allocation not given. Day 63 following the first vaccine or placebo injection was when the samples were taken. The germline gives CDR1 LNHDA, CDR2 SQIVND (reference sequence). V lost 3 bases and J lost 0, with 10 bases in between. CDR3 length: 15 residues. The repertoire was sequenced with immunoSEQ multiplex PCR; TCRdb's copy has only in-frame clones and lacks some. The sample yields a few hundred thousand clones, roughly 90% seen once.

The chain uses TRBV19 and TRBJ2-3; D is undetermined. The sample here was peripheral blood, taken in a trial of Ad26.COV2.S vaccine versus placebo. The sequence was collected from a person aged 18-60 years who received the Ad26.COV2.S COVID-19 vaccine or a placebo. CDR3 sequence: CASSISKASTDTQYF. CDR3 in DNA: TGTGCCAGTAGTATCTCTAAGGCTAGCACAGATACGCAGTATTTT.